This TCR beta chain was obtained from a study of cytomegalovirus exposure and HLA in healthy donors. Primers for the PCR totalled 60 Vbeta and 13 Jbeta. Sequenced by immunoSEQ multiplex PCR; TCRdb stores in-frame clones only, minus some. The table shows roughly 130,000 clones, with 80% occurring only once. Germline loops: CDR1 MNHEY, CDR2 SVGAGI. The CDR3 is 14 residues long. V lost 2 bases to trimming and J lost 0 bases, with 6 bases between them. The specimen sequenced was PBMCs. This receptor was obtained from a male donor in good health and CMV-seronegative. The V gene is TRBV6-5, the J gene TRBJ2-3; D is undetermined. As DNA, the CDR3 is TGTGCCAGCAGTTACCCGAGCAGCACAGATACGCAGTATTTT. Its protein product is CASSYPSSTDTQYF.